The 14 T cell receptor beta chains presented below share a single source sample, sequenced in a study of early T cells in non-severe SARS-CoV-2 infection. TCRdb re-derived calls from the 5' RACE reads in MiXCR, one entry per CDR3 protein. Of tens of thousands of distinct CDR3 sequences listed, around 13% are singletons. The sample was whole blood. These receptors were taken from an adult who was a healthcare worker with PCR-confirmed SARS-CoV-2 infection or an uninfected control (not recorded which).

This clonotype was picked up many times. The chain recombines TRBV29-1 with TRBJ2-5; 10 bases map to TRBD1. Germline V gene lookup returns CDR1 SQVTM and CDR2 ANQGSEA. CDR3 length: 13 amino acids. V was pared by 7 bases and J by 5 bases, with 7 bases of the junction left unmatched. CDR3 sequence: CSAGTGALETQYF. DNA of the CDR3: TGCAGCGCTGGGACAGGGGCTTTGGAGACCCAGTACTTC.

At least ten counts were recorded for this clonotype. J is TRBJ2-3 and V is TRBV12-3 or TRBV12-4; 12 bases fit TRBD2. This CDR3 region has 19 residues. After removal of 3 bases from V and 3 bases from J, the junction contained 13 bases not matched to a gene. The CDR3: CASSFGASGGAFLTDTQYF. The DNA of the CDR3 is TGTGCCAGCAGTTTTGGGGCTAGCGGGGGGGCCTTTCTGACAGATACGCAGTATTTT.

This clonotype has more than one count but fewer than ten. J is TRBJ2-6 and V is TRBV11-1; the D is unclear. This CDR3 contains 16 residues. CDR1 is SGHAT and CDR2 is FQDESV in the germline V gene (reference sequence). The ends were cut back, 5 bases at V and 3 bases at J, with 14 bases in the middle. The CDR3 DNA reads TGTGCCAGCAGCCCCCTCCGGAATCTTGGGGCCAACGTCCTGACTTTC. Encoded protein: CASSPLRNLGANVLTF. Together with reference TRBV11-1 and TRBJ2-6, the CDR3 gives the full variable domain: EAEVAQSPRYKITEKSQAVAFWCDPISGHATLYWYRQILGQGPELLVQFQDESVVDDSQLPKDRFSAERLKGVDSTLKIQPAELGDSAMYLCASSPLRNLGANVLTFGAGSRLTVL.

CDR3 nucleotides: TGCGCCAGCAGCCAAGAAGGGGTAACCTACAATGAGCAGTTCTTC. This translates into CASSQEGVTYNEQFF. The rearrangement uses TRBV4-3 and TRBJ2-1; maybe TRBD1 (5 bases). The V end was cut by 0 bases, the J end by 2 bases, with 8 bases between. The CDR3 is made up of 15 amino acids. Germline V gives CDR1 LGHNA, CDR2 YSLEER.

The chain combines TRBV19 with TRBJ1-5, with 8 bases fitting TRBD1. Germline CDR1 reads LNHDA; CDR2 reads SQIVND (reference sequence). This CDR3 region has 15 residues. V lost 5 bases to trimming and J lost 3 bases; unmatched junction nucleotides: 6. CDR3 amino acids: CASSVLGQVNQPQHF. Written as DNA, the CDR3 is TGTGCCAGTAGTGTTCTGGGACAGGTCAATCAGCCCCAGCATTTT.

CDR3 loop: CASSLEGIAGHTDTQYF. The CDR3 DNA reads TGTGCCAGCAGCTTAGAGGGAATAGCGGGGCACACAGATACGCAGTATTTT. The genes are TRBV11-2 and TRBJ2-3; 8 bases line up with TRBD2. The CDR3 is 17 amino acids. Germline assignment: CDR1 SGHAT and CDR2 FQNNGV. After removal of 0 bases from V and 2 bases from J, the junction contained 7 bases not matched to a gene.

This clonotype has a handful of counts. V and J are TRBV6-8 and TRBJ2-4, with D possibly being TRBD1 (6 bases). V gave up 5 bases and J gave up 8 bases, with 16 bases separating them. This CDR3 spans 14 amino acids. Germline V gene data show CDR1 as MNHGY and CDR2 as SAAAGT. CDR3 amino acids: CASSPEGEWDIQYF. CDR3 coding DNA: TGTGCCAGCAGTCCCGAGGGGGAATGGGACATTCAGTACTTC.

The chain combines TRBV11-2 with TRBJ2-3; 9 bases match TRBD2. The CDR3 totals 15 residues. Germline CDR1 and CDR2: SGHAT and FQNNGV. The V and J ends lost 6 bases and 2 bases, in that order; junction bases with no gene match: 6. The DNA for the CDR3 is TGTGCCAGCAGAAAAGCGGGGGGCCACACAGATACGCAGTATTTT. Its protein is CASRKAGGHTDTQYF.

About this clonotype itself: A read error may explain this, as a much larger clone is one base away. The chain uses TRBV15 and TRBJ2-3; D possibly corresponds to TRBD2 (6 bases). This CDR3 comprises 16 residues. Per germline, CDR1 LNHNV and CDR2 YYDKDF (reference sequence). The CDR3 DNA follows: TGTGTCACCAGCACCCCCCCAGGGACTGGGTCAGATACGCAGTATTTT. It yields the protein CVTSTPPGTGSDTQYF.

This clonotype was seen a handful of times. The V call is TRBV3-1, the J call TRBJ2-4; D gene ambiguous. The CDR3 is 12 amino acids. The V end lost 1 base, the J end lost 7 bases, and 5 bases lay between the germline ends. The germline CDR1 and CDR2 sequences are LGHDT and YNNKEL (reference sequence). CDR3 sequence reads: CASSQVDNIQYF. DNA for the CDR3: TGTGCCAGCAGCCAAGTCGATAACATTCAGTACTTC.

The chain carries TRBV28 and TRBJ2-7, with D possibly TRBD1 on 5 matching bases. This CDR3 contains 14 residues. Germline assignment: CDR1 MDHEN and CDR2 SYDVKM. V gave up 2 bases and J gave up 0 bases, with 8 bases separating them. CDR3 in amino acids: CASSLDSPSYEQYF. CDR3 DNA: TGTGCCAGCAGTTTAGACAGCCCCTCCTACGAGCAGTACTTC.

This clonotype has only a few counts. CDR3 coding DNA: TGTGCCAGCTCACCAAATACGGCAGGGATTCAGCCCCAGCATTTT. Translation: CASSPNTAGIQPQHF. This sequence joins TRBV18 and TRBJ1-5; D may be TRBD1 (5 bases). This CDR3 has 15 amino acids. The germline V gene encodes CDR1 KGHSH and CDR2 LQKENI. V was clipped by 2 bases and J by 6 bases, with 14 bases between them.

V and J are TRBV5-5 and TRBJ2-3; tentatively, D is TRBD2 (5 bases). CDR3 length: 15 residues. The germline V and J ends were trimmed by 1 base and 6 bases, with 15 bases remaining between them. Germline CDR1 and CDR2: SGHKS and YYEKEE (reference sequence). The CDR3 bases are TGTGCCAGCAGCTTGAGCTTTGAGGGTGATGATACGCAGTATTTT. Its translation: CASSLSFEGDDTQYF. Looking up the rest from reference TRBV5-5 and TRBJ2-3 gives the full variable domain: DAGVTQSPTHLIKTRGQQVTLRCSPISGHKSVSWYQQVLGQGPQFIFQYYEKEERGRGNFPDRFSARQFPNYSSELNVNALLLGDSALYLCASSLSFEGDDTQYFGPGTRLTVL.

This clonotype was found a few times. The rearrangement joins TRBV12-3 or TRBV12-4 to TRBJ1-1; no firm D call. Trimming removed 6 bases from V and 8 bases from J, with 10 bases in between. There are 11 residues in the CDR3. The CDR3 loop is CASSYGFEAFF. The CDR3 coding sequence is TGTGCCAGCAGCTATGGATTCGAAGCTTTCTTT.